This T cell receptor beta chain comes out of a study of graft-versus-host responses after intestinal transplantation (dated by TCRdb to about 2021). About the investigation overall: Recipients received multivisceral, liver-intestinal, or isolated intestinal transplants. Every recipient was given anti-thymocyte globulin induction, followed by about 3 years of maintenance tacrolimus and steroids. After intestinal transplantation, graft-versus-host and host-versus-graft alloreactive T cell clones were followed in the graft, circulation and bone marrow using bulk TCR-beta CDR3 sequencing. Alloreactive clones were identified by sequencing pre-transplant mixed lymphocyte reaction products and comparing them with unstimulated pre-transplant donor and recipient T cells. Of the roughly 25 intestinal transplant recipients enrolled in the cohort, one of whom was a retransplant, a few patients without pretransplant specimens were excluded. A peak of at least 4% donor T cells among recipient peripheral blood mononuclear cells was the definition used for donor T cell macrochimerism. Rather than going through the commercial service, samples from a few later patients were sequenced in-house on an Illumina MiSeq and processed with MiXCR. The paper's findings and limits, for the study overall: The conclusions were limited by the relatively low number and heterogeneity of the intestinal transplant patients. In patients with donor T cell macrochimerism, the allografts had high GvH to HvG T cell clonal ratios. GvH clones were found in recipient bone marrow, and some of the GvH clones appeared earlier in ileal mucosa or blood, which is consistent with an intestinal mucosal origin. Early after transplant, peak levels of circulating GvH clones were found to be associated with declines in HvG clones.

A remark on this clone: Its antigen is not yet known. The sample holds no much larger clone one base away, and base qualities are not on file.

The label giving this sample's time point can be read as: cells obtained before transplantation from donor or recipient. CD3+CD4+ and CD3+CD8+ populations were FACS-sorted from unstimulated pre-transplant donor and recipient cells taken from spleen or lymph nodes. Trimming takes 7 bases from V and 9 bases from J, and the germline ends sit 18 bases apart. Sequences MDHEN (CDR1) and SYDVKM (CDR2) are obtained from the germline V gene. The CDR3 covers 13 residues, taking in both the cysteine and the phenylalanine. Only the CDR3 region is kept as DNA, spanning 39 bases read in frame from base 1. Libraries were built with the immunoSEQ multiplex PCR assay. In most patients, genomic DNA was isolated using the Qiagen DNeasy Blood and Tissue Kit and sent frozen to Adaptive Biotechnologies for TCR sequencing. Adaptive Biotechnologies carried out high-throughput TCR-beta CDR3 sequencing of genomic DNA for most patients. In the original analysis: Adaptive's ImmunoSEQ software supplied the TCR sequencing data for around 19 patients, while MiXCR and VDJtools were used to process a few other patients. To correct CD4 versus CD8 sorting errors, any sequence found in both subsets at a frequency ratio below 5:1 was removed. CDR3 nucleotide sequences shared between donor and recipient were removed because their origin could not be assigned. To be classed as alloreactive, a clone needed at least 2-fold expansion over unstimulated cells and a minimum CFSE-low frequency of 0.002% (template counts) or 0.001% (read counts). A clone was considered mappable if detected in the sequenced pre-transplant spleen, lymph node, or MLR CFSE-low populations of the donor or recipient. Cumulative frequency of alloreactive clones was calculated as a percentage of all sequences weighted by copy number. This is the immuneACCESS table as TCRdb keeps it, with only in-frame sequences that have V and J called. A part of the clones is gone; compared with another copy, unresolved V genes explain less than half, and the rest is unexplained. The V and J calls and the clone size are those of that table, but D and trimming were determined from the DNA. Within this sample are around 90,000 clones, with roughly 90% of them counted one time only. The ten largest clonotypes hold roughly 0.31% of the sample.

This clonotype originated in a human donor who received an intestinal transplant. The specimen comprised unstimulated CD4+ T cells sorted from spleen or lymph node cells, sampled before intestinal transplant. The rearrangement combines TRBV28 with TRBJ1-2, with the identity of the D gene unclear. CDR3 reads: CASTPRVDYRYTF. The DNA reads TGTGCCAGCACCCCCCGAGTTGATTATCGCTACACCTTC.